This TCR beta chain is drawn from a study of cytomegalovirus exposure and HLA in healthy donors. CDR1 is WNHNN, CDR2 SYGVQD, per germline (reference sequence). This CDR3 spans 11 amino acids. V lost 8 bases to trimming and J lost 8 bases; unmatched junction nucleotides: 1. TCRdb keeps only in-frame clones here, not all; method: immunoSEQ multiplex PCR. In the table there are 100,000 to 150,000 clones, 89% of which are singletons. The donors were members of the validation cohort, which comprised roughly 130 subjects and was separate from the first cohort of roughly 700 subjects. Of note for this clone: The antigen is not known.

Study-wide results and caveats: In vitro confirmation showed three CMV-associated chains to be CMV antigen specific. Accounts indicate the classifier identified cytomegalovirus status with strong specificity and sensitivity. The study listed some 160 cytomegalovirus-associated TCR beta chains.

V is TRBV10-1 and J is TRBJ2-1; 9 nucleotides match TRBD1. This TCR was recovered from a woman under 30 in good health and CMV-seronegative. The sequenced sample was PBMCs. CDR3 nucleotide sequence: TGCGCCAGCTGGGACAGGGATGAGCAGTTCTTC. Residues: CASWDRDEQFF.